Listed below are T cell receptor beta chains from one sample, sequenced in a study of blood T cell repertoires in COVID-19. Assay: immunoSEQ multiplex PCR; the TCRdb copy retains only in-frame clones and omits some. The table has more than 200,000 clones, around 87% seen once. Sequencing was performed on PBMCs or T cells enriched from blood (not recorded which). All receptors derive from a man younger than 45 in a cohort exposed to, infected with or recovered from COVID-19 (not recorded which). Both conserved end residues are part of each CDR3. A D gene is named only where the DNA matches it firmly. Some rows mark clone size as missing; the rest say once, few, many or name a class of expanded clone.

J	V	D	size	CDR3	DNA
TRBJ1-1	TRBV9	-	-	CASSGRGGWTEAFF	TGTGCCAGCAGCGGCCGGGGAGGATGGACTGAAGCTTTCTTT
TRBJ2-7	TRBV5-4	TRBD1	-	CASSLGRTGPPYEQYF	TGTGCCAGCAGCCTAGGAAGGACAGGCCCCCCCTACGAGCAGTACTTC
TRBJ1-1	TRBV9	-	-	CASSVDGGAGAFF	TGTGCCAGCAGCGTAGATGGGGGCGCGGGAGCTTTCTTT
TRBJ2-7	TRBV5-1	TRBD1	-	CASRGTGGLGEQYF	TGCGCCAGCCGGGGGACAGGGGGTCTAGGCGAGCAGTACTTC
TRBJ1-5	TRBV28	-	-	CASSDDVDSYSNQPQHF	TGTGCCAGCAGTGACGACGTGGACAGTTATAGCAATCAGCCCCAGCATTTT
TRBJ2-7	TRBV19	TRBD2	-	CASSMKVQTSGGSYEQYF	TGTGCCAGTAGTATGAAGGTTCAGACTAGCGGAGGATCCTACGAGCAGTACTTC
TRBJ1-1	TRBV4-3	TRBD1	-	CASSHRSDRGWTEAFF	TGCGCCAGCAGCCACCGCTCGGACAGGGGATGGACTGAAGCTTTCTTT
TRBJ2-7	TRBV6-1	-	-	CASSEFKSGPLRYEQYF	TGTGCCAGCAGTGAGTTCAAAAGCGGCCCGCTTCGCTACGAGCAGTACTTC
TRBJ2-1	TRBV28	-	-	CASGQDEQFF	TGTGCCAGCGGCCAAGATGAGCAGTTCTTC
TRBJ1-2	TRBV27	TRBD1	-	CASSLRMFTGTGTGYTF	TGTGCCAGCAGTCTACGCATGTTCACCGGGACAGGGACTGGCTACACCTTC
TRBJ2-5	TRBV11-3	TRBD2	-	CASSLTFGGDSETQYF	TGTGCCAGCAGCCTAACTTTCGGGGGGGATAGCGAGACCCAGTACTTC
TRBJ1-3	TRBV25-1	-	-	CASSPGVSSGNTIYF	TGTGCCAGCAGTCCAGGGGTAAGCTCTGGAAACACCATATATTTT
TRBJ1-1	TRBV9	-	-	CASSAHEGTEAFF	TGTGCCAGCAGCGCGCATGAGGGCACTGAAGCTTTCTTT
TRBJ1-4	TRBV7-3	TRBD1	-	CASSSTGATNEKLFF	TGTGCCAGCAGCTCCACAGGGGCAACTAATGAAAAACTGTTTTTT
TRBJ2-2	TRBV19	-	-	CASRRGINTGELFF	TGTGCCAGTAGAAGGGGCATCAACACCGGGGAGCTGTTTTTT
TRBJ1-2	TRBV15	-	-	CATSRDDRRYGYTF	TGTGCCACCAGCAGAGATGACAGACGCTATGGCTACACCTTC
TRBJ2-7	TRBV6-6	TRBD1	-	CASSYPRRGSSYEQYF	TGTGCCAGCAGTTATCCCCGCAGGGGGTCATCCTACGAGCAGTACTTC
TRBJ1-3	TRBV5-1	-	-	CASSQRDSGNTIYF	TGCGCCAGCAGTCAGAGGGACTCTGGAAACACCATATATTTT
TRBJ2-7	TRBV14	TRBD2	-	CASSQARGSGGPGSLEQYF	TGTGCCAGCAGCCAAGCGCGTGGGTCGGGAGGGCCAGGATCTCTCGAGCAGTACTTC
TRBJ1-6	TRBV24-1	-	-	CATSDPQEGLNSPLHF	TGTGCCACCAGTGATCCGCAGGAGGGCCTTAATTCACCCCTCCACTTT
TRBJ1-6	TRBV2	TRBD1	-	CASRTGGVDSPLHF	TGTGCCAGCAGGACAGGGGGGGTGGATTCACCCCTCCACTTT
TRBJ2-2	TRBV12-3/TRBV12-4	-	-	CASSPIRTGELFF	TGTGCCAGCAGCCCAATCAGGACCGGGGAGCTGTTTTTT
TRBJ1-2	TRBV18	-	-	CASSRFRDGYTF	TGTGCCAGCTCGAGGTTCAGGGATGGCTACACCTTC
TRBJ2-7	TRBV6-1	TRBD2	once	CASSEQWTSAFYEQYF	TGTGCCAGCAGTGAACAATGGACTAGCGCCTTCTACGAGCAGTACTTC
TRBJ1-2	TRBV27	-	-	CASSLVAGLGRYGYTF	TGTGCCAGCAGTTTAGTGGCAGGGCTAGGAAGATATGGCTACACCTTC
TRBJ2-5	TRBV3-1/TRBV3-2	-	-	CASNGRVAETQYF	TGTGCCAGCAACGGCAGGGTGGCAGAGACCCAGTACTTC
TRBJ2-2	TRBV5-1	-	few	CASSPEYTGELFF	TGCGCCAGCAGCCCGGAGTACACCGGGGAGCTGTTTTTT
TRBJ2-7	TRBV5-1	-	-	CASSLAVGRQYEQYF	TGCGCCAGCAGCTTGGCCGTCGGGAGACAATACGAGCAGTACTTC